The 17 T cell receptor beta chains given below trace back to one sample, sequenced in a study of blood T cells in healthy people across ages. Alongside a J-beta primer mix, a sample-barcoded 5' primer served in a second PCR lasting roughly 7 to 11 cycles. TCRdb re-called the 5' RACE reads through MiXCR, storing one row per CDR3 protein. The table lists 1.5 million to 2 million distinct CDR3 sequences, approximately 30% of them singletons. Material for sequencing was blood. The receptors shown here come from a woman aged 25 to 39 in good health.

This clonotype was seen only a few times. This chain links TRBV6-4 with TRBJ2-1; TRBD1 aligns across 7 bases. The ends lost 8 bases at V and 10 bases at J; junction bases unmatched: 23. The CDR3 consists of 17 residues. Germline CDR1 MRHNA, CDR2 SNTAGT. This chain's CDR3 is CASPDRSGVLPSYEQFF. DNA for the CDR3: TGTGCCAGCCCGGACAGGTCCGGGGTTTTACCTTCCTACGAGCAGTTCTTC.

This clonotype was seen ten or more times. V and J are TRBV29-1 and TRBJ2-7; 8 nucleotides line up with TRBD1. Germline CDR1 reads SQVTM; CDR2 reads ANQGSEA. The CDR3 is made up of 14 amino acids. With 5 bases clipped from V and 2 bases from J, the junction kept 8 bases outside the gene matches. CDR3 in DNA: TGCAGCGTTTCGTTCGGGACAGGAACCTACGAGCAGTACTTC. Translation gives CSVSFGTGTYEQYF.

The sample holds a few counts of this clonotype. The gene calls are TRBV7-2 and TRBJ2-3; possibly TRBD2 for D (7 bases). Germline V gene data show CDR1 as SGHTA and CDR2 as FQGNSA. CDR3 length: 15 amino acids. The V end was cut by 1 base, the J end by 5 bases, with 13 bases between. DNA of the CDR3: TGTGCCAGCAGCTTAGTAGGGGGGGGCGTAGATACGCAGTATTTT. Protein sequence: CASSLVGGGVDTQYF.

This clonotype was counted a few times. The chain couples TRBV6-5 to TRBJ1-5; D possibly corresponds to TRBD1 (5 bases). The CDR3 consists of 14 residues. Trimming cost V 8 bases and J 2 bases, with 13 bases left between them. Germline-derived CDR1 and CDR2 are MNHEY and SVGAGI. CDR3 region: CASGRGIGNQPQHF. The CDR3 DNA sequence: TGTGCCAGCGGAAGGGGCATAGGCAATCAGCCCCAGCATTTT.

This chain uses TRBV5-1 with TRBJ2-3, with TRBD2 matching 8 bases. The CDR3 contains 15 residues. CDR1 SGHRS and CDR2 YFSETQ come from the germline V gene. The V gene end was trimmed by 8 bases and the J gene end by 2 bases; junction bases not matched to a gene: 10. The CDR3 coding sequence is TGCGCCAGTGTATTGGGGACTAGTGACACAGATACGCAGTATTTT. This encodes CASVLGTSDTDTQYF.

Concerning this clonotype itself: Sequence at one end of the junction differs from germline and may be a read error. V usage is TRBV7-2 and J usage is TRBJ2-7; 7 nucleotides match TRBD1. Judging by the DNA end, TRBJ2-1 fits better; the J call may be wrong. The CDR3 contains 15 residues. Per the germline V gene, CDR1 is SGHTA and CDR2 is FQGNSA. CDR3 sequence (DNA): TGTGCCAGCAGCTTTGACAGGGAATTATACAATGAACAGTTCTTC. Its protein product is CASSFDRELYNEQFF.

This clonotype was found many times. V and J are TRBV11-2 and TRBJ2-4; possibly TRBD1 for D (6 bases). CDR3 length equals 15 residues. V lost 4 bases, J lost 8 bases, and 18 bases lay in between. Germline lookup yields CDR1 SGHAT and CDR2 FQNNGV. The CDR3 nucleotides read TGTGCCAGCAGCTCCCAGGGGTTTAGTGGAGACATTCAGTACTTC. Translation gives CASSSQGFSGDIQYF.

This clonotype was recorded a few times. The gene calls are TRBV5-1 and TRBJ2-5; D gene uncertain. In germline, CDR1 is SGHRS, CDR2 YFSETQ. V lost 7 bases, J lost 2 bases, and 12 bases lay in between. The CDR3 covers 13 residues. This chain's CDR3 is CASSPKPQETQYF. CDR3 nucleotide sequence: TGCGCCAGCTCCCCCAAACCTCAAGAGACCCAGTACTTC.

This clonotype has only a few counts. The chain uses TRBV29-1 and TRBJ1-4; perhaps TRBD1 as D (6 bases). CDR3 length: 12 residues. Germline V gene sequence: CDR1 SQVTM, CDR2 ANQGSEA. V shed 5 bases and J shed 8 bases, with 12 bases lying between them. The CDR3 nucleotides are TGCAGCGTTCAGGGGAGGGGCGAAAAACTGTTTTTT. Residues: CSVQGRGEKLFF.

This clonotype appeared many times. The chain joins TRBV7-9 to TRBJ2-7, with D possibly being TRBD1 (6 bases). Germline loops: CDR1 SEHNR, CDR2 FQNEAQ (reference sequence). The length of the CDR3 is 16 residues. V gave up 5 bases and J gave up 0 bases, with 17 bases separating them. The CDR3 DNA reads TGTGCCAGCAGCATAATCTCCGGGACATACTCCTACGAGCAGTACTTC. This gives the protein CASSIISGTYSYEQYF.

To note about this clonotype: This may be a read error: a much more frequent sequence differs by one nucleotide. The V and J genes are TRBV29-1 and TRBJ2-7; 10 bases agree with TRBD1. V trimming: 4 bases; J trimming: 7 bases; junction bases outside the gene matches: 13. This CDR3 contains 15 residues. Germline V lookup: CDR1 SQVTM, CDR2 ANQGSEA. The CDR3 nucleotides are TGCAGCGTTGTAGGATTAGGGACAGGGGTACGAGAGCAGTACTTC. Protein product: CSVVGLGTGVREQYF.

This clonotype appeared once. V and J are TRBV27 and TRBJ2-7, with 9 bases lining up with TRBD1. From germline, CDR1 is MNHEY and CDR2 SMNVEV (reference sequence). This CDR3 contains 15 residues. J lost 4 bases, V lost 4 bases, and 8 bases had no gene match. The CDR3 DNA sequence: TGTGCCAGCAGTTCACCGGGACAGGGAACATACGAGCAGTACGTC. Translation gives CASSSPGQGTYEQYV.

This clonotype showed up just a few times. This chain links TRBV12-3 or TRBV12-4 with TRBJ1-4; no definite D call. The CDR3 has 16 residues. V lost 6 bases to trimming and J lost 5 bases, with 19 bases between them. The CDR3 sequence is CASSPRLLKGNEKLFF. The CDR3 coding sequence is TGTGCCAGCAGCCCTCGGCTCCTCAAGGGAAATGAAAAACTGTTTTTT.

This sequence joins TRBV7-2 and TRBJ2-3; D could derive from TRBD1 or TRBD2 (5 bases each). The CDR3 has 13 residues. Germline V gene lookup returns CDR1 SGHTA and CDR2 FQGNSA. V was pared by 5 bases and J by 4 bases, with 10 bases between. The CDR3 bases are TGTGCCAGCAGCGACCGGGGCGCAGATACGCAGTATTTT. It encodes CASSDRGADTQYF.

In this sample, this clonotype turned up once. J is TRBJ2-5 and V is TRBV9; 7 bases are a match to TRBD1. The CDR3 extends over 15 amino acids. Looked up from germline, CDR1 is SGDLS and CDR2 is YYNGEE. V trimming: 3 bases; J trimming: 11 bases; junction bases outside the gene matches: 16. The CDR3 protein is CASSGGVGQVEEQYF. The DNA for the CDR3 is TGTGCCAGCAGCGGCGGCGTCGGACAGGTGGAAGAGCAGTACTTC.

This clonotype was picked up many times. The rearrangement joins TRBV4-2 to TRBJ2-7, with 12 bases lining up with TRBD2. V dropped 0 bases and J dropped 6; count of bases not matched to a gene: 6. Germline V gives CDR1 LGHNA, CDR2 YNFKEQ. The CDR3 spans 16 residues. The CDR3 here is CASSQESSGRDREQYF. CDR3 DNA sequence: TGTGCCAGCAGCCAAGAGTCTAGCGGGAGGGATCGCGAGCAGTACTTC.

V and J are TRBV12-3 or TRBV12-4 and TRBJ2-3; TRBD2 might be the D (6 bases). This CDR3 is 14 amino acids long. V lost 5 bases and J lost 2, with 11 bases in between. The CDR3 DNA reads TGTGCCAGCAGTCCGGGGGAAGACACAGATACGCAGTATTTT. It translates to CASSPGEDTDTQYF.